One sample yielded the 14 T cell receptor beta chains listed below, sequenced in a study of T cell responses to AZD1222 COVID-19 vaccine. TCRdb's copy holds only in-frame clones and misses some; the assay was immunoSEQ multiplex PCR. The data contain about 160,000 clones, 91% of them singletons. The starting material was peripheral blood, obtained 28 days after the second AZD1222 dose. Receptors were obtained from an adult who received the AZD1222 COVID-19 vaccine.

The chain joins TRBV7-3 to TRBJ1-1; 7 bases line up with TRBD1. Germline-derived CDR1 and CDR2 are SGHTA and FQGTGA. This CDR3 has 13 amino acids. V trimming: 6 bases; J trimming: 1 base; junction bases outside the gene matches: 2. In DNA form, the CDR3 reads TGTGCCAGCAGAGCAGGGGGGAACACTGAAGCTTTCTTT. This encodes CASRAGGNTEAFF.

The chain recombines TRBV7-2 with TRBJ2-7; TRBD2 agrees at 11 bases. CDR1 is SGHTA and CDR2 is FQGNSA in the germline V gene. The CDR3 length is 17 residues. V was pared by 2 bases and J by 2 bases, with 8 bases of the junction left unmatched. Written as DNA, the CDR3 is TGTGCCAGCAGCTTACAGCTAGCGGGAGGAGCAGCCTACGAGCAGTACTTC. It is translated as CASSLQLAGGAAYEQYF.

This chain connects TRBV7-9 to TRBJ1-2; 8 positions agree with TRBD1. V shed 2 bases, J shed 4 bases, and the junction held 9 bases outside the gene matches. Germline assignment: CDR1 SEHNR and CDR2 FQNEAQ (reference sequence). CDR3 length: 16 amino acids. The CDR3 nucleotides read TGTGCCAGCAGCTTAAGCTCGGCAGGGGGCATCTATGGCTACACCTTC. It specifies CASSLSSAGGIYGYTF. Based on the CDR3 plus reference TRBV7-9 and TRBJ1-2, the full variable domain is DTGVSQNPRHKITKRGQNVTFRCDPISEHNRLYWYRQTLGQGPEFLTYFQNEAQLEKSRLLSDRFSAERPKGSFSTLEIQRTEQGDSAMYLCASSLSSAGGIYGYTFGSGTRLTVV.

The CDR3 DNA is TGTGCCAGCAGCGAGGACAGGGCTTTTGGCAATCAGCCCCAGCATTTT. Amino acid sequence: CASSEDRAFGNQPQHF. V is TRBV7-8 and J is TRBJ1-5; 8 bases map to TRBD1. Germline V lookup: CDR1 SGHVS, CDR2 FQNEAQ. After removal of 5 bases from V and 2 bases from J, the junction contained 8 bases not matched to a gene. This CDR3 comprises 16 residues.

V usage is TRBV7-2 and J usage is TRBJ1-1, with 7 bases identical to TRBD1. The ends lost 4 bases at V and 4 bases at J; junction bases unmatched: 3. The CDR3 has 13 amino acids. Germline V gene sequence: CDR1 SGHTA, CDR2 FQGNSA. The CDR3 DNA reads as TGTGCCAGCAGCTCTGGACAGGCCACTGAAGCTTTCTTT. Amino acid sequence: CASSSGQATEAFF.

This rearrangement joins TRBV19 to TRBJ2-7, with D uncertain. CDR3 length: 12 amino acids. Germline CDR1 and CDR2: LNHDA and SQIVND (reference sequence). Deletions cut 7 bases from V and 0 bases from J, with 7 bases between. CDR3 sequence (DNA): TGTGCCAGTATGGGTAGCTCCTACGAGCAGTACTTC. This translates into CASMGSSYEQYF.

The chain is built from TRBV5-1 and TRBJ1-6, with 8 bases lining up with TRBD1. V shed 0 bases, J shed 11 bases, and the junction held 16 bases outside the gene matches. CDR1 and CDR2 from the germline V gene are SGHRS and YFSETQ. The CDR3 length is 18 residues. Here the CDR3 reads CASSLGADRGAFTPPLHF. CDR3 DNA: TGCGCCAGCAGCTTGGGGGCTGACAGGGGCGCCTTCACTCCACCCCTCCACTTT.

The rearrangement uses TRBV19 and TRBJ2-7; the match to TRBD2 covers 8 bases. The CDR3 covers 14 residues. The germline gives CDR1 LNHDA, CDR2 SQIVND (reference sequence). Trimming cost V 2 bases and J 6 bases; bases outside gene matches: 6. CDR3 loop: CASSILGAGGEQYF. CDR3 DNA: TGTGCCAGTAGTATACTGGGGGCGGGAGGCGAGCAGTACTTC.

V gene TRBV24-1 combines with J gene TRBJ2-2, with D perhaps TRBD1 (6 bases). The V gene lost 10 bases and the J gene lost 4 bases, with 9 bases spanning the gap. The CDR3 is 12 residues long. Germline CDR1 KGHDR, CDR2 SFDVKD. CDR3 loop: CATQGFTGELFF. In DNA form, the CDR3 reads TGTGCCACACAGGGATTCACCGGGGAGCTGTTTTTT.

V usage is TRBV6-2 or TRBV6-3 and J usage is TRBJ1-5, with TRBD1 as a possible D gene (6 bases). V lost 6 bases to trimming and J lost 1 base, with 16 bases between them. The CDR3 contains 16 residues. Looked up from germline, CDR1 is MNHEY and CDR2 is SVGEGT. The CDR3 region has the DNA TGTGCCAGCAGCTTTCACAGGGAAAGGAGCAATCAGCCCCAGCATTTT. Residues: CASSFHRERSNQPQHF.

This chain links TRBV30 with TRBJ2-7, with 10 bases that match TRBD1. Germline trimming cut 5 bases from V and 0 bases from J; bases unmatched to any gene: 10. The CDR3 has 16 residues. Germline-derived CDR1 and CDR2 are GTSNPN and SVGIG (reference sequence). The CDR3 reads CAWENTGQGLSYEQYF. The CDR3, as DNA: TGTGCCTGGGAGAATACGGGACAGGGGCTCTCCTACGAGCAGTACTTC.

The chain combines TRBV30 with TRBJ2-7; TRBD2 agrees at 8 bases. Germline CDR1 reads GTSNPN; CDR2 reads SVGIG (reference sequence). The trim removed 0 bases at V and 3 bases at J, leaving 4 bases unmatched. There are 14 residues in the CDR3. The CDR3 here is CAWSVGLGGYEQYF. The CDR3, as DNA: TGTGCCTGGAGTGTGGGACTAGGAGGCTACGAGCAGTACTTC. The whole variable domain, filled in from reference TRBV30 and TRBJ2-7, reads SQTIHQWPATLVQPVGSPLSLECTVEGTSNPNLYWYRQAAGRGLQLLFYSVGIGQISSEVPQNLSASRPQDRQFILSSKKLLLSDSGFYLCAWSVGLGGYEQYFGPGTRLTVT.

The chain employs TRBV6-5 and TRBJ2-5; 7 bases match TRBD1. The length of the CDR3 is 14 residues. V gave up 5 bases and J gave up 2 bases; unmatched junction bases: 5. The germline gives CDR1 MNHEY, CDR2 SVGAGI. CDR3 loop: CASSPRTGQETQYF. CDR3 in DNA: TGTGCCAGCAGTCCCCGGACAGGTCAAGAGACCCAGTACTTC.

This rearrangement joins TRBV6-1 to TRBJ1-6; 7 bases agree with TRBD1. V trimming: 3 bases; J trimming: 6 bases; junction bases outside the gene matches: 2. The length of the CDR3 is 14 residues. CDR1 and CDR2 from the germline V gene are MNHNS and SASEGT. Written as DNA, the CDR3 is TGTGCCAGCAGTGACCGACAGGGTAATTCACCCCTCCACTTT. Protein: CASSDRQGNSPLHF.